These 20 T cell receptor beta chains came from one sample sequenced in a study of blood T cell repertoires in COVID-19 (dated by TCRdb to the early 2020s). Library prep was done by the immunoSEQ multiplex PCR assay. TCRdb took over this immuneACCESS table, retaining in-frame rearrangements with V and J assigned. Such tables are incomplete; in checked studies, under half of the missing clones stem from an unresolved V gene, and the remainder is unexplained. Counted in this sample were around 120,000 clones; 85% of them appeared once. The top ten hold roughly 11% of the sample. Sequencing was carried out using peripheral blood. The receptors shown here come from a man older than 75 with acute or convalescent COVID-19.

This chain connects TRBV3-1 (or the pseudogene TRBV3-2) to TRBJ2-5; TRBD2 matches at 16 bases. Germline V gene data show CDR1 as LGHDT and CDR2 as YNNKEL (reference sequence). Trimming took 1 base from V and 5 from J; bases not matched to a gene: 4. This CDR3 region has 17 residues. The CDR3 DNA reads TGTGCCAGCAGCCAAGTGGGACTAGCGGGGGGGCAGGAGACCCAGTACTTC. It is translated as CASSQVGLAGGQETQYF.

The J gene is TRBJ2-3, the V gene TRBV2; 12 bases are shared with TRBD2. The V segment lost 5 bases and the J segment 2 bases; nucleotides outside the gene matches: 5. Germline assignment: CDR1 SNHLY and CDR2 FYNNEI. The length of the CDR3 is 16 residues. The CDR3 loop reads CASSYGLAGITDTQYF. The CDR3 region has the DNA TGTGCCAGCAGTTATGGACTAGCGGGGATCACAGATACGCAGTATTTT.

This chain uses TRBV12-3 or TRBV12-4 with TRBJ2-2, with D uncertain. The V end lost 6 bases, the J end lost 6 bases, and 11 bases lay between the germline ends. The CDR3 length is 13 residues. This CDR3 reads CASRAQMSGELFF. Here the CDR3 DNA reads TGTGCCAGCAGGGCACAGATGTCCGGGGAGCTGTTTTTT.

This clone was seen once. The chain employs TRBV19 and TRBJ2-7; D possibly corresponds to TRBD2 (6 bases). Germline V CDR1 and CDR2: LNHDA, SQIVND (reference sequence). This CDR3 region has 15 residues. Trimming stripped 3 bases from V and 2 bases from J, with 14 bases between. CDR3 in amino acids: CASSISAGTTYEQYF. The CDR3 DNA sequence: TGTGCCAGTAGTATCTCTGCGGGAACCACCTACGAGCAGTACTTC.

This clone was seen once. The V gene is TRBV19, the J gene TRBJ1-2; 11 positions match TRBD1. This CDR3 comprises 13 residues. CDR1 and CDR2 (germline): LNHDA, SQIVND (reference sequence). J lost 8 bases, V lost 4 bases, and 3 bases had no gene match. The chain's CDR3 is CASSKDRGRGYTF. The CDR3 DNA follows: TGTGCCAGTAGTAAGGACAGGGGGCGCGGCTACACCTTC.

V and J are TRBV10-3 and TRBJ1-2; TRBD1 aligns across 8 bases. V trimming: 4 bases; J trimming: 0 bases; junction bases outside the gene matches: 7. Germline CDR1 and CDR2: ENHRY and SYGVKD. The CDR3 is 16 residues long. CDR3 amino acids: CAISGTGSPANYGYTF. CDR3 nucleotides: TGTGCCATCAGTGGGACAGGGTCACCCGCTAACTATGGCTACACCTTC.

CDR3 coding DNA: TGTGCCAGCAGCCTCTCCAGGACTAATGAAAAACTGTTTTTT. Translating gives CASSLSRTNEKLFF. The chain combines TRBV11-2 with TRBJ1-4, with D unclear. Germline V gene data show CDR1 as SGHAT and CDR2 as FQNNGV. This CDR3 region has 14 residues. Trimming left V 5 bases short and J 2 bases short, with 9 bases between.

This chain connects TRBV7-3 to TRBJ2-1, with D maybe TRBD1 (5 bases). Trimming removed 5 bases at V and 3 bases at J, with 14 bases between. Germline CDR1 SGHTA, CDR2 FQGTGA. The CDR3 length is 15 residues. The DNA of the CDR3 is TGTGCCAGCAGCCCACGGCCAGGGAACTACAATGAGCAGTTCTTC. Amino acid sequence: CASSPRPGNYNEQFF.

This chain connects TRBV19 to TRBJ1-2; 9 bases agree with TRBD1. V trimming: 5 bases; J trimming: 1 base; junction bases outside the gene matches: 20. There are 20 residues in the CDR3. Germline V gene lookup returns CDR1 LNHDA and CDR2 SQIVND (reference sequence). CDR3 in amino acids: CASSHLRVGTGTGHNYGYTF. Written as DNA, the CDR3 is TGTGCCAGTAGTCATTTACGAGTAGGAACCGGGACAGGGCATAACTATGGCTACACCTTC. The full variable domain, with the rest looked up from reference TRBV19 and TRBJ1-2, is DGGITQSPKYLFRKEGQNVTLSCEQNLNHDAMYWYRQDPGQGLRLIYYSQIVNDFQKGDIAEGYSVSREKKESFPLTVTSAQKNPTAFYLCASSHLRVGTGTGHNYGYTFGSGTRLTVV.

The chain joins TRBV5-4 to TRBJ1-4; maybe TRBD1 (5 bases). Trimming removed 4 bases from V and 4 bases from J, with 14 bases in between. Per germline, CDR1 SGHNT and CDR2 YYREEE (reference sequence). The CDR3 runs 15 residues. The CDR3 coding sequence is TGTGCCAGCAGCATGCAGGGAAGTAATAATGAAAAACTGTTTTTT. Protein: CASSMQGSNNEKLFF.

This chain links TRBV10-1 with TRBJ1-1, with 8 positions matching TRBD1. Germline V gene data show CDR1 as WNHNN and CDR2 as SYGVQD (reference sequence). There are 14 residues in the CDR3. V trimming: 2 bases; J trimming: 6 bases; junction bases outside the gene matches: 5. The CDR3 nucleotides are TGCGCCAGCAGTGAGGGGACAGGTCCGTCTGAAGCTTTCTTT. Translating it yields CASSEGTGPSEAFF.

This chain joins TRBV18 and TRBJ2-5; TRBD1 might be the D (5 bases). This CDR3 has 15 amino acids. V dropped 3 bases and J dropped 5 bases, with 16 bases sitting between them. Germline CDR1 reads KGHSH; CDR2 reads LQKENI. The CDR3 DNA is TGTGCCAGCTCACCGGTTAGGGGTCCCGGGGAGACCCAGTACTTC. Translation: CASSPVRGPGETQYF. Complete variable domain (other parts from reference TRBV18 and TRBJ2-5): NAGVMQNPRHLVRRRGQEARLRCSPMKGHSHVYWYRQLPEEGLKFMVYLQKENIIDESGMPKERFSAEFPKEGPSILRIQQVVRGDSAAYFCASSPVRGPGETQYFGPGTRLLVL.

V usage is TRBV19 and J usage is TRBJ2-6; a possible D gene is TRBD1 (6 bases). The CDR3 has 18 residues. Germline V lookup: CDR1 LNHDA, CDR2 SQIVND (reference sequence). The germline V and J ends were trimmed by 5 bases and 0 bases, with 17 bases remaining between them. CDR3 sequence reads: CASSEAGTRYSGANVLTF. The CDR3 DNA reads TGTGCCAGTAGTGAGGCCGGGACACGGTACTCTGGGGCCAACGTCCTGACTTTC.

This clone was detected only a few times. In nucleotides, the CDR3 is TGTGCCAGTAGTGTGGATTGGCAGGGTTCCTATGGCTACACCTTC. Protein: CASSVDWQGSYGYTF. V gene TRBV19 combines with J gene TRBJ1-2; tentatively, D is TRBD1 (5 bases). The CDR3 is 15 amino acids. Germline V gene sequence: CDR1 LNHDA, CDR2 SQIVND (reference sequence). Trimming cost V 5 bases and J 4 bases, with 17 bases left between them.

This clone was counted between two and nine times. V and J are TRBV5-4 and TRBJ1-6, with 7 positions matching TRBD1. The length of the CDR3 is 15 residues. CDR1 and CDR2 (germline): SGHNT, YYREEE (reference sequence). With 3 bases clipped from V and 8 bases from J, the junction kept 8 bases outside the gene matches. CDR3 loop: CASSYRAGGDSPLHF. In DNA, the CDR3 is TGTGCCAGCAGCTACCGGGCAGGGGGTGATTCACCCCTCCACTTT.

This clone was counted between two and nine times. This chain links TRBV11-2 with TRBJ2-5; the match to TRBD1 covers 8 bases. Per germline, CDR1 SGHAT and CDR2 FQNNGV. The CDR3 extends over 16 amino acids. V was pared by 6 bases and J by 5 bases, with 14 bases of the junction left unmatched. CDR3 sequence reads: CASSLFPGTGYETQYF. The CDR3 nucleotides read TGTGCCAGCAGTCTATTCCCCGGGACAGGTTACGAGACCCAGTACTTC.

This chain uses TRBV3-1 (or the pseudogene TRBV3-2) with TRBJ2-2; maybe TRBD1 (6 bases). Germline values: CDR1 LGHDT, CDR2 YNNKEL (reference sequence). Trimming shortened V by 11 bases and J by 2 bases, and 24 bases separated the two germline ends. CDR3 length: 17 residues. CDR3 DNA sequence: TGTGCCGGCACCCCATCCCAAGGGACACTTAACACCGGGGAGCTGTTTTTT. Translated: CAGTPSQGTLNTGELFF.

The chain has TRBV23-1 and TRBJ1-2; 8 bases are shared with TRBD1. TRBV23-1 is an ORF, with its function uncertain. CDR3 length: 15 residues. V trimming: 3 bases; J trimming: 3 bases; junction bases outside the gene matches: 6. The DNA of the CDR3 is TGCGCCAGCAGTCATCCCCTGACAGGGGACTATGGCTACACCTTC. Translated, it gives CASSHPLTGDYGYTF.

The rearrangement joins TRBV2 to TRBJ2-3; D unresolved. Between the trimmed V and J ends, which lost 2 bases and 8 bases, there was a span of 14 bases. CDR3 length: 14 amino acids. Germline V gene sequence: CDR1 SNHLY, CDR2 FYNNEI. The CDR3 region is CASSERRPPSTQYF. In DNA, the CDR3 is TGTGCCAGCAGTGAAAGGAGACCCCCGAGTACGCAGTATTTT.

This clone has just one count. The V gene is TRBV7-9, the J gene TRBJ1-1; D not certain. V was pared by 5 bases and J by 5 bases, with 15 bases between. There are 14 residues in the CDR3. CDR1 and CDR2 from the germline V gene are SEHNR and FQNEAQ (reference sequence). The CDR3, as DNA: TGTGCCAGCAGCCCCGAGGGAGCCAGGACTGAAGCTTTCTTT. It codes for CASSPEGARTEAFF.